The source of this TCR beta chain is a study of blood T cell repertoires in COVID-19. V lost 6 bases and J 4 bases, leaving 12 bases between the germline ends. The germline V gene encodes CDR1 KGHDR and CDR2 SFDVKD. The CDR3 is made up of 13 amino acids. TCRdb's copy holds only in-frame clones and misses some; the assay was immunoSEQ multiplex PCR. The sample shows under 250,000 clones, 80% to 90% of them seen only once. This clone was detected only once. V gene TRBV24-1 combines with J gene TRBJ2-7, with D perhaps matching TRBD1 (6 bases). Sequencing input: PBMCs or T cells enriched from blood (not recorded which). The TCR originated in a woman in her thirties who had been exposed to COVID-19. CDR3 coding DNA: TGTGCCACCAGTAGTGAAGGGGGTTACGAGCAGTACTTC. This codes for CATSSEGGYEQYF.